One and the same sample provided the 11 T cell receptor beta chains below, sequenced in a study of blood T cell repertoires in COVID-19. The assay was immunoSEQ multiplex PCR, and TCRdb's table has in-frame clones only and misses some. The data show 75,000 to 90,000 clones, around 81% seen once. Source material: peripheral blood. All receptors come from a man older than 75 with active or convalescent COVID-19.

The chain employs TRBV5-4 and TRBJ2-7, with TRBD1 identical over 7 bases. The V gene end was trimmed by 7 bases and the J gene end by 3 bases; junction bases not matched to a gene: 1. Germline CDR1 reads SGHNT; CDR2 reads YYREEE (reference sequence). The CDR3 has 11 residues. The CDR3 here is CASQGVYEQYV. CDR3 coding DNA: TGTGCCAGCCAGGGGGTCTACGAGCAGTACGTC.

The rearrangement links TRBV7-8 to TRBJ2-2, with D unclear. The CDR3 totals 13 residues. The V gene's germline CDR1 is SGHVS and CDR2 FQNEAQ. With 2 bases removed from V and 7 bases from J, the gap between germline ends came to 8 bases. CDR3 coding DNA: TGTGCCAGCAGCTTATTCCTAGGCGGGGAGCTGTTTTTT. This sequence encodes CASSLFLGGELFF.

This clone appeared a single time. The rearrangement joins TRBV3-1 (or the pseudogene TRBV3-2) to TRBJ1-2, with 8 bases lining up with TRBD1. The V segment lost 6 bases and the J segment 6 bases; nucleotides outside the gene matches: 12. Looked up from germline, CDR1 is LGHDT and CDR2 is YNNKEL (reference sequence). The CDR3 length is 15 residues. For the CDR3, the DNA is TGTGCCAGCAGGCTGACAGGGGCGGGATGGGATGGCTACACCTTC. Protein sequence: CASRLTGAGWDGYTF.

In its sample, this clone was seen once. The DNA of the CDR3 is TGTGCCAGCAGCTTAAACATACAGGGAAGGAGAGCTTTCTTT. Translation gives CASSLNIQGRRAFF. The J gene is TRBJ1-1, the V gene TRBV11-2; TRBD1 is a possible D gene (6 bases). The CDR3 contains 14 residues. CDR1 is SGHAT, CDR2 FQNNGV, per germline. Trimming removed 2 bases at V and 10 bases at J, with 17 bases between.

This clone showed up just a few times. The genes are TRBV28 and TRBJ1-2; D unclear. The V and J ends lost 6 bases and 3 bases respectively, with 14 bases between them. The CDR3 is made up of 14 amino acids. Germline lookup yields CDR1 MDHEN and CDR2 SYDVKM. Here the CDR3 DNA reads TGTGCCAGCAGCAGTCCGAGCGGGCACTATGGCTACACCTTC. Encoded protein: CASSSPSGHYGYTF.

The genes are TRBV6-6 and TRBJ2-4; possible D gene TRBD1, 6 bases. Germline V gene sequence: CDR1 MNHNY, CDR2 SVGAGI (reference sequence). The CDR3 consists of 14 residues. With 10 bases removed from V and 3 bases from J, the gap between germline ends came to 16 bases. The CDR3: CATGTSDGKNIQYF. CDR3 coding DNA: TGTGCCACGGGGACAAGTGACGGCAAAAACATTCAGTACTTC.

Here the CDR3 reads CASSDSVNYGYTF. CDR3 sequence (DNA): TGTGCCAGCAGTGATAGTGTAAACTATGGCTACACCTTC. V gene TRBV2 combines with J gene TRBJ1-2; D remains unclear. There are 13 residues in the CDR3. Germline lookup yields CDR1 SNHLY and CDR2 FYNNEI. V was cut by 3 bases and J by 2 bases, with 7 bases left in between.

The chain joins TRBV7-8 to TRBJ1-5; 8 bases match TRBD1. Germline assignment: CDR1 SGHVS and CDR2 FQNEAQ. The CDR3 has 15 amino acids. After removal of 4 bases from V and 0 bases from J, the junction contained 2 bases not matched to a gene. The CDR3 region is CASSSQGASNQPQHF. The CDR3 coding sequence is TGTGCCAGCAGCTCGCAGGGGGCTAGCAATCAGCCCCAGCATTTT.

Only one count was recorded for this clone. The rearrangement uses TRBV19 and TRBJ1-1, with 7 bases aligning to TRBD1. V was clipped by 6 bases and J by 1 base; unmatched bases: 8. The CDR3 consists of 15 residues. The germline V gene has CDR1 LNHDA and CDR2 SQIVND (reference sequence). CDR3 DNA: TGTGCCAGTAGCAAAACCTGGACAGGGAACACTGAAGCTTTCTTT. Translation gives CASSKTWTGNTEAFF.

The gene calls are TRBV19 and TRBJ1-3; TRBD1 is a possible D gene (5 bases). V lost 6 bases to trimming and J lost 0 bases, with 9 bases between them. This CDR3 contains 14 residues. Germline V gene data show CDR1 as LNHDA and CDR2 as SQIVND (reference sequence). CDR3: CASRKQVSGNTIYF. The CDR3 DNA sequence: TGTGCCAGTAGAAAACAGGTCTCTGGAAACACCATATATTTT.

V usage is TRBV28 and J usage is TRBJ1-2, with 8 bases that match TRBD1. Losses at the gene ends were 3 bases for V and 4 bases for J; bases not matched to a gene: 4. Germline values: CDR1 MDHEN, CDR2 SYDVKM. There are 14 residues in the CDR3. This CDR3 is CASSLRQGAYGYTF. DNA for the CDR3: TGTGCCAGCAGTTTGCGCCAGGGGGCCTATGGCTACACCTTC.